This is a list of T cell receptor beta chains from one sample in a study of CD8 T cells in Susac syndrome. TCRdb ran MiXCR on the immunoSEQ multiplex PCR reads and lists one entry per CDR3 protein. Of roughly 140,000 distinct CDR3 sequences listed, 94% are singletons. The source material was CD8+ T cells from PBMCs. The origin of the receptors is a human donor with multiple sclerosis. Both conserved end residues are part of each CDR3. D genes are given only for firm matches. Part of the rows lack a size; the others show once, few, many or a class for expanded clones.

d_gene	abundance	v_gene	j_gene	CDR3nt	CDR3aa
TRBD1	once	TRBV25-1	TRBJ2-2	TGTGCCAGCAGTGCCGGACAGGGATTCACCGGGGAGCTGTTTTTT	CASSAGQGFTGELFF
TRBD1	.	TRBV3-1	TRBJ1-4	TGTGCCAGCAGCCCCGGGACAGGGAATGAAAAACTGTTTTTT	CASSPGTGNEKLFF
TRBD1	.	TRBV9	TRBJ1-1	TGTGCCAGCGGACCGGGACAGAGCACTGAAGCTTTCTTT	CASGPGQSTEAFF
.	.	TRBV7-8	TRBJ1-1	TGTGCCAGCAGCTTAGGTTTCTCGGATGCGAACACTGAAGCTTTCTTT	CASSLGFSDANTEAFF
.	.	TRBV4-2	TRBJ2-1	TGTGCCAGCAGGCACCGGGACTACAATGAGCAGTTCTTC	CASRHRDYNEQFF
.	once	TRBV6-2/TRBV6-3	TRBJ2-5	TGTGCCAGCAGCCAGGAACCGATCCAAGAGACCCAGTACTTC	CASSQEPIQETQYF
TRBD2	.	TRBV7-9	TRBJ2-1	TGTGCCAGCAGCTTTCCCCTTGGGGGGGGTGAGCAGTTCTTC	CASSFPLGGGEQFF
TRBD1	.	TRBV5-8	TRBJ1-4	TGTGCCAGCAGCCAGGGGGCAAAGGCTGAAAAACTGTTTTTT	CASSQGAKAEKLFF
TRBD1	.	TRBV18	TRBJ2-1	TGTGCCAGCTCAGGATACAGGGGTTCCTACAATGAGCAGTTCTTC	CASSGYRGSYNEQFF
.	.	TRBV6-1	TRBJ1-6	TGTGCCAGCCATCCTTACTCCCGGCGGGATAATTCACCCCTCCACTTT	CASHPYSRRDNSPLHF
TRBD2	.	TRBV13	TRBJ2-7	TGTGCCAGCAGCCGTTTCCGGGGGGGGTACGAGCAGTACTTC	CASSRFRGGYEQYF
.	.	TRBV28	TRBJ1-1	TGTGCCAGCACCTTCTCCGGACTCGGACGCCCGAACACTGAAGCTTTCTTT	CASTFSGLGRPNTEAFF
TRBD1	.	TRBV7-2	TRBJ1-2	TGTGCCAGCAGCTCACAGGGGGCGCATGGCTACACCTTC	CASSSQGAHGYTF
TRBD1	.	TRBV2	TRBJ2-7	TGTGCCAGTGGACAGGGGCCCCACGAGCAGTACTTC	CASGQGPHEQYF
.	.	TRBV6-4	TRBJ2-5	TGTGCCAGCAGTGCATCAGGGGGGAACCAAGAGACCCAGTACTTC	CASSASGGNQETQYF
TRBD1	.	TRBV13	TRBJ2-1	TGTGCCAGCAGCTTCGGGACAGGGCCCAATGAGCAGTTCTTC	CASSFGTGPNEQFF
.	.	TRBV9	TRBJ2-7	TGTGCCAGCAGCGTAGGCGGGGGCGATTTTGAGCAGTACTTC	CASSVGGGDFEQYF
.	.	TRBV12-3/TRBV12-4	TRBJ1-5	TGTGCCAGCAGCCCGACAGATAGCAATCAGCCCCAGCATTTT	CASSPTDSNQPQHF
TRBD2	.	TRBV13	TRBJ2-3	TGTGCCAGCAGCTTAGCGGGGGGGGTCGAAGATACGCAGTATTTT	CASSLAGGVEDTQYF
TRBD2	.	TRBV9	TRBJ2-1	TGTGCCAGCAGCGCCCATCAGCGGGAGAACAATGAGCAGTTCTTC	CASSAHQRENNEQFF
TRBD1	.	TRBV30	TRBJ1-2	TGTGCCTGGAGAGCGGACAGGGATCAAGGCTACACCTTC	CAWRADRDQGYTF
.	.	TRBV4-3	TRBJ1-1	TGCGCCAGCAGCCAAACGGACGTGAACACTGAAGCTTTCTTT	CASSQTDVNTEAFF
.	.	TRBV30	TRBJ2-7	TGTGCCTGGAGTGTGTCCACATCTTACGAGCAGTACTTC	CAWSVSTSYEQYF
.	once	TRBV28	TRBJ1-5	TGTGCCAGCAGCAGAGTGGCGGGGAATCAGCCCCAGCATTTT	CASSRVAGNQPQHF
TRBD1	.	TRBV25-1	TRBJ2-7	TGTGCCAGCATGGGGCAGGGGGCGTACGAGCAGTACTTC	CASMGQGAYEQYF
.	.	TRBV20-1	TRBJ2-2	TGCAGTGCTACAGGGGACACCGGGGAGCTGTTTTTT	CSATGDTGELFF
TRBD1	.	TRBV7-9	TRBJ1-1	TGTGCCAGCAGCTGGGGGGACAGAATGGCTGAAGCTTTCTTT	CASSWGDRMAEAFF
.	.	TRBV29-1	TRBJ2-1	TGCAGCGCTGGGGGCGGGACGCAATACAATGAGTGGCAGTTCTTC	CSAGGGTQYNEWQFF
TRBD1	once	TRBV25-1	TRBJ1-6	TGTGCCAGCAGTGCCCCGGGACAGGGGTATTCACCCCTCCACTTT	CASSAPGQGYSPLHF
.	once	TRBV30	TRBJ1-5	TGTGCCTGGAGTGGAATTTCAGGGAGCAATCAGCCCCAGCATTTT	CAWSGISGSNQPQHF
.	.	TRBV7-9	TRBJ1-1	TGTGCCAGCAGCCCAGCCGGGACAACATCCGAAGCTTTCTTT	CASSPAGTTSEAFF
.	.	TRBV28	TRBJ2-6	TGTGCCAGCAGTCCCAAATCTGGGGCCAACGTCCTGACTTTC	CASSPKSGANVLTF
.	.	TRBV7-9	TRBJ1-1	TGTGCCAGCAGCCCGAGGGAGGGTCGGTACACTGAAGCTTTCTTT	CASSPREGRYTEAFF
.	.	TRBV9	TRBJ2-2	TGTGCCAGCAGCGAGAATTGGGGAAACACCGGGGAGCTGTTTTTT	CASSENWGNTGELFF
TRBD1	once	TRBV13	TRBJ1-2	TGTGCCAGCAGTCGACAGGGCCGCGGTGGCTACACCTTC	CASSRQGRGGYTF
.	.	TRBV4-1	TRBJ2-7	TGCGCCAGCAGCCAAGGTGGCAGAAGCTGGCAGCAGTACTTC	CASSQGGRSWQQYF
.	.	TRBV2	TRBJ2-7	TGTGCCAGCAAAGGACCGGGCCGATCCTCCTACGAGCAGTACTTC	CASKGPGRSSYEQYF
.	.	TRBV28	TRBJ1-5	TGTGCCAGCAGTTCGACAGGCCCCCAGCATTTT	CASSSTGPQHF
.	once	TRBV20-1	TRBJ1-2	TGCAGTGCTGACCGACCCGGGGGGTATGGCTACACCTTC	CSADRPGGYGYTF
.	.	TRBV25-1	TRBJ1-5	TGTGCCAGCAGTTCTTTAGGGGGGCCCCAGCATTTT	CASSSLGGPQHF
TRBD1	.	TRBV24-1	TRBJ2-3	TGTGCCACCAGCAGACAGGGGACAGATACGCAGTATTTT	CATSRQGTDTQYF
.	.	TRBV14	TRBJ1-1	TGTGCCAGCAGCCAAGATCTTCGGGATCCCGCATCATTT	CASSQDLRDPASF
.	.	TRBV4-1	TRBJ1-6	TGCGCCAGCAGCCAAGCGGCACAGACGAATTCACCCCTCCACTTT	CASSQAAQTNSPLHF
.	.	TRBV9	TRBJ2-7	TGTGCCAGCAGTTCAGGGCATAAAGGGGAGCAGTACTTC	CASSSGHKGEQYF
TRBD1	.	TRBV27	TRBJ1-2	TGTGCCAGCAGTTCCAACAGGGGATGGGGCTACACCTTC	CASSSNRGWGYTF
.	.	TRBV9	TRBJ1-1	TGTGCCAGCAGCGTTCAGGGTTGGGACACTGAAGCTTTCTTT	CASSVQGWDTEAFF
TRBD1	.	TRBV24-1	TRBJ2-2	TGTGCCACCAGTGATTCCAGACAGGGGGCGCGTATCGGGGAGCTGTTTTTT	CATSDSRQGARIGELFF
.	.	TRBV5-1	TRBJ2-3	TGCGCCAGCAGGAGGGCGAGAATCTACACAGATACGCAGTATTTT	CASRRARIYTDTQYF
TRBD2	.	TRBV20-1	TRBJ2-1	TGCAGTGCTAGAGATCACAAGCGGGGGGGCCTAATTGAGCAGTTCTTC	CSARDHKRGGLIEQFF
.	once	TRBV27	TRBJ1-6	TGTGCCAGCAGTTTATTCCCGGGGGCAGGTTCAGCCCTCCACTTT	CASSLFPGAGSALHF
.	.	TRBV2	TRBJ1-5	TGTGCCAGCAGTGTCAATCAGCCCCAGCATTTT	CASSVNQPQHF
.	.	TRBV6-2/TRBV6-3	TRBJ2-7	TGTGCCAGCACCCCAGGGGGGAATGAGCAGTACTTC	CASTPGGNEQYF
.	once	TRBV4-1	TRBJ1-1	TGCGCCAGCAGCCATAAGGGAAACACTGAAGCTTTCTTT	CASSHKGNTEAFF
.	.	TRBV29-1	TRBJ2-2	TGCAGCGTTGTAGAGAACACCGGGGAGCTGTTTTTT	CSVVENTGELFF
.	.	TRBV7-9	TRBJ2-7	TGTGCCAGCAGCTTAGAGGGCTCGGAGATCCTTGTCTTC	CASSLEGSEILVF
TRBD1	.	TRBV12-3/TRBV12-4	TRBJ2-5	TGTGCCAGCACCCATAGGGACAGACAAGAGACCCAGTACTTC	CASTHRDRQETQYF
.	once	TRBV7-9	TRBJ2-7	TGTGCCAGCAGCTTAGCTCCGGGACTGAGACACTACGAGCAGTACTTC	CASSLAPGLRHYEQYF
.	.	TRBV20-1	TRBJ1-3	TGCAGTGCTAGAGACTTGCTAGATGGAAACACCATATATTTT	CSARDLLDGNTIYF
.	.	TRBV13	TRBJ1-1	TGTGCCAGCAGCCCCGCAACTACCCGACGGGGCACTGAAGCTTTCTTT	CASSPATTRRGTEAFF